This paragraph covers one TCR beta chain sequence. This clonotype was observed at least ten times. The antigen it recognizes is unknown. No clone much larger than this one lies a single base away; base qualities are absent. This entry is derived from a study of T cells in Graves' hyperthyroidism and ophthalmopathy (dated by TCRdb to the late 2010s). For the wider study: Peripheral blood samples were taken at initial diagnosis, before any treatment was given. For training and testing, the roughly 93 patients in the discovery cohort were randomly divided in a 7:3 ratio. A discovery cohort of roughly 100 patients, approximately 45 with Graves' ophthalmopathy and about 60 with stable Graves' hyperthyroidism, was used to find distinguishing TCR V-J signatures. After blood sampling, hyperthyroidism patients were treated with methimazole at a starting dose of 30 mg daily, and ophthalmopathy patients were treated with high-dose intravenous methylprednisolone. In addition, the study compared T-cell repertoires in thyroid tissue and in blood from 6 or 7 Graves' hyperthyroidism patients. Prospective prediction of ophthalmopathy was tested in an independent validation cohort consisting of fewer than 20 hyperthyroidism patients and 15 to 17 patients who later progressed to ophthalmopathy. The paper describes TCR Vbeta CDR3 sequencing of 120 to 150 peripheral blood samples, made up of 43 ophthalmopathy patients, roughly 72 hyperthyroidism patients and 17 progressor patients.

What the authors observed across the whole study: Sample size was not statistically predetermined, and blinding of investigators to group allocation was not performed. In validation, progression to ophthalmopathy was predicted by the model with 70.59% sensitivity and roughly 72% specificity, a median of 6.5 months before onset. Most expanded thyroid clonotypes (frequency above 0.001) were also detected in blood, suggesting blood repertoires may reflect thyroid immune responses. A 13 V-J signature model separated ophthalmopathy from stable hyperthyroidism, with roughly 88% sensitivity and about 81% specificity in cross-validation and 80%/75% in testing.

Ophthalmopathy patients had moderately to severely active disease, Clinical Activity Score of at least 3, NOSPECS grade of at least 4, and duration under 3 months. Exclusion was applied to patients with uncontrolled infections, other autoimmune diseases, pregnancy or lactation. Diagnoses were based on clinical symptoms, serum thyroxine and TRAb, thyroid ultrasound and orbital computed tomography. PBMCs were separated from around 9.1 ml of fresh peripheral blood using Ficoll-Paque density gradient centrifugation. Trizol reagent was used to extract total RNA, and RNA quality was then checked on an Agilent 2100 Bioanalyzer. The germline V gene specifies SGHAT as CDR1 and FQNNGV as CDR2. Relative to germline, V is missing 9 bases and J is missing 3 bases, with 17 bases of the junction outside any gene match. Including the terminal cysteine and phenylalanine, the CDR3 comprises 17 residues. Only the CDR3 part of the read is kept: 51 bases, read in frame from the first base.

The TCR beta CDR3 regions were amplified from RNA transcripts. The first round of RT-PCR for the TCR CDR3 was performed with the HTBI primer set and the Qiagen OneStep RT-PCR kit. The libraries were constructed in a second round of multiplex PCR and then size-selected and purified. Sequencing of the libraries was done on an Illumina HiSeq2000 using paired-end 100 bp reads. In the authors' own workflow: SOAPnuke was used to process the raw data, removing reads that contained adapters or uncalled bases, had a mean Phred below 15, or lacked an exact match to the constant primer or identifier. COPE v1.2.5 was used to merge high-quality paired reads, and clonotypes were defined as unique nucleotide sequences. MiTCR v1.1 was used to align the clonotypes against IMGT TRBV, TRBD and TRBJ reference segments. Analysis was restricted to V-J combinations with a frequency above 0.0001, which covered roughly 99% of repertoires. A TCS score was defined as the ratio of F50 (clonal expansion) to E x V (chaos), with BLOSUM62-based TCRdist applied between CDR3 peptides within each V-J. Welch's t-statistics and random forest reduced around 550 V-J features to 10 to 15, which were used in a naive Bayes classifier (R e1071). TCRdb redid the processing of the public reads, applying fastp at Q25 and MiXCR, and retained in-frame beta chains. Rows merge per CDR3 protein into single entries with the most common DNA and genes. TCRdb's processing, not the study's, gives the V and J calls here. The sample data list fewer than 350,000 distinct CDR3 sequences, and over 15% of these were observed just once. The ten largest account for roughly 15% of the sample.

The rearranged chain carries TRBV11-2 and TRBJ2-7, and 10 junction bases match TRBD2. The source material was blood. The receptor's source is a woman in her 40s with Graves' ophthalmopathy. The CDR3 amino acid sequence is: CASSRQLSGGKVYEQYF. In nucleotide form, the sequence is TGTGCCAGTAGCAGGCAACTTAGCGGGGGGAAGGTCTACGAGCAGTACTTC.